This passage covers 5 T cell receptor beta chains from one sample sequenced in a study of patients and donors after allogeneic stem cell transplantation. TCRdb fed the RT-PCR reads into MiXCR, producing one record per CDR3 protein. The table includes approximately 200,000 distinct CDR3 sequences, about 37% detected once. The specimen sequenced was blood, either unsorted or a sorted T cell fraction (not recorded which). Every receptor here comes from a human donor who was either an allogeneic HSCT recipient or a stem cell or donor lymphocyte infusion donor (not recorded which). It is not recorded whose cells these are; they may come from a transplant donor.

This clonotype was recorded a few times. V is TRBV20-1 and J is TRBJ2-1, with TRBD1 identical over 10 bases. Looked up from germline, CDR1 is DFQATT and CDR2 is SNEGSKA (reference sequence). The V gene end was trimmed by 2 bases and the J gene end by 8 bases; junction bases not matched to a gene: 6. This CDR3 region has 14 residues. The CDR3, as DNA: TGCAGTGCTAGACCTTACGGACAGGGGGATGAGCAGTTCTTC. It translates to CSARPYGQGDEQFF.

V and J are TRBV12-3 or TRBV12-4 and TRBJ1-5; D is unclear. Trimming removed 5 bases from V and 1 base from J, with 21 bases in between. CDR3 length: 18 amino acids. This CDR3 is CASSPLRPGTLSNQPQHF. As DNA, the CDR3 is TGTGCCAGCAGTCCTTTAAGACCGGGAACTTTAAGCAATCAGCCCCAGCATTTT.

Remarks on this clonotype: This may be a read error, as it is one base from a much larger clone. This rearrangement joins TRBV9 to TRBJ2-5; 14 nucleotides align to TRBD2. Germline CDR1 reads SGDLS; CDR2 reads YYNGEE. This CDR3 comprises 17 residues. This chain's CDR3 is CASSGGLAGGSEETQSF. Written as DNA, the CDR3 is TGTGCCAGCAGCGGCGGACTAGCGGGGGGAAGCGAAGAGACCCAGTCCTTC.

In its sample, this clonotype was seen a few times. The V call is TRBV4-3, the J call TRBJ1-2; D gene unclear. Per the germline V gene, CDR1 is LGHNA and CDR2 is YSLEER. There are 15 residues in the CDR3. Trimming left V 3 bases short and J 0 bases short, with 11 bases between. CDR3 coding DNA: TGCGCCAGCAGCCAGGACCGACTGGCTAACTATGGCTACACCTTC. This codes for CASSQDRLANYGYTF.

The chain uses TRBV2 and TRBJ1-2; D uncertain. The CDR3 spans 12 residues. Germline lookup yields CDR1 SNHLY and CDR2 FYNNEI. Trimming stripped 4 bases from V and 8 bases from J, with 11 bases between. CDR3 sequence (DNA): TGTGCCAGCAGTGCGGGGTTAGGCGGCTACACCTTC. Protein sequence: CASSAGLGGYTF.